This TCR beta chain was sequenced during a study of naive and memory T cell subsets. Both TRBC1 and TRBC2 were covered by a beta constant-region primer of two equimolar oligonucleotides. TCRdb itself ran the UMI-ligation and nested PCR reads through MiXCR, one entry per CDR3 protein. Seen here are 130,000 to 150,000 distinct CDR3 sequences, approximately 15% observed once, and the top ten hold approximately 0.15%. Germline V gene lookup returns CDR1 LNHDA and CDR2 SQIVND (reference sequence). CDR3 length equals 14 residues. V lost 3 bases and J lost 6, with 11 bases in between. The chain is built from TRBV19 and TRBJ2-2, with a tentative D call TRBD1 (5 bases). The clonotype originates from a human donor in good health. The sequenced sample was naive CD4+ T cells from blood. The CDR3 sequence is CASSIQGAPGELFF. For the CDR3, the DNA is TGTGCCAGTAGTATCCAGGGTGCACCCGGGGAGCTGTTTTTT.